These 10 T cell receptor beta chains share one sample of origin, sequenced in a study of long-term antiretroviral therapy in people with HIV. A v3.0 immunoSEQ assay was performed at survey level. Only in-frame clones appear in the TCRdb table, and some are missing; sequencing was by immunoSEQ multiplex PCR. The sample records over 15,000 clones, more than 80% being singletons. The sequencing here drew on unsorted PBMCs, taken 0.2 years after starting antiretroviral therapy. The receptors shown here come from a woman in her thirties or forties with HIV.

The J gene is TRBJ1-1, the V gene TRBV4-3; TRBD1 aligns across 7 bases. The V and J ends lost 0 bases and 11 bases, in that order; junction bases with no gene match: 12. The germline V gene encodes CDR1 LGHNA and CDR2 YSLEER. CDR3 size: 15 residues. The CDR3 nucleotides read TGCGCCAGCAGCCAAGATGATCGGCAGGGGGACACGGCTTTCTTT. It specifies CASSQDDRQGDTAFF.

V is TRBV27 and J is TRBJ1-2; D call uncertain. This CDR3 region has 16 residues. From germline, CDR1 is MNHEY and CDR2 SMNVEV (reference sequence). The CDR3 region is CAAGGGWSDTNYGYTF. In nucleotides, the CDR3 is TGTGCAGCTGGTGGAGGGTGGTCGGATACTAACTATGGCTACACCTTC.

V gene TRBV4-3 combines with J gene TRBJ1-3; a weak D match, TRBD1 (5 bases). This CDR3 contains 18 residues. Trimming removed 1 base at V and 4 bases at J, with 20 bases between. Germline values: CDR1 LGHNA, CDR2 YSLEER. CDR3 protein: CASSQALFQGIGGNTIYF. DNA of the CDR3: TGCGCCAGCAGCCAAGCATTATTCCAGGGAATTGGCGGAAACACCATATATTTT.

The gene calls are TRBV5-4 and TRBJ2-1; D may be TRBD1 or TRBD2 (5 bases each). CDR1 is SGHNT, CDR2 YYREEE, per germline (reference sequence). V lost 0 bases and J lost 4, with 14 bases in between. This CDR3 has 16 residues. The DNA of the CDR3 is TGTGCCAGCAGCTTGGGGACGGGGCAGGCTTACAATGAGCAGTTCTTC. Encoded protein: CASSLGTGQAYNEQFF.

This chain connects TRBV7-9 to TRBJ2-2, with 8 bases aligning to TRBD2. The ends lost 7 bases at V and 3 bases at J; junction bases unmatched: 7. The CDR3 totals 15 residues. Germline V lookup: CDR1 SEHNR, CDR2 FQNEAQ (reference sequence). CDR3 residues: CASNFGTSHTGELFF. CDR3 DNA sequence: TGTGCCAGCAATTTCGGGACTAGTCACACCGGGGAGCTGTTTTTT.

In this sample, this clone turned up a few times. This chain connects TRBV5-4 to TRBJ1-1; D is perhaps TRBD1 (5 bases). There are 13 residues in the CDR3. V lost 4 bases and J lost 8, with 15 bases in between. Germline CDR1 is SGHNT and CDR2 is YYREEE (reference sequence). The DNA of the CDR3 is TGTGCCAGCAGCGTTCGATGGGGGGTGGAAGCTTTCTTT. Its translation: CASSVRWGVEAFF.

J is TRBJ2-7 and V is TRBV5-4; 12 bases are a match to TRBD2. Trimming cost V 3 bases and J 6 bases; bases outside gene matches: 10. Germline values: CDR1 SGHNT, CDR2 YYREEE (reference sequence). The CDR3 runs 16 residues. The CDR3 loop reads CASSSSRLAGVGEQYF. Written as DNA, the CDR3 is TGTGCCAGCAGCTCCTCGAGACTAGCGGGAGTGGGCGAGCAGTACTTC.

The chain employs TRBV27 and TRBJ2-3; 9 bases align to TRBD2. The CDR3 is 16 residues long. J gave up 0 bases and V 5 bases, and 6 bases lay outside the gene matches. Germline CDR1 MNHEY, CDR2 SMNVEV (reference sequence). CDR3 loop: CASSRGTSFSTDTQYF. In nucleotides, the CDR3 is TGTGCCAGCAGTAGAGGGACTAGCTTCAGCACAGATACGCAGTATTTT.

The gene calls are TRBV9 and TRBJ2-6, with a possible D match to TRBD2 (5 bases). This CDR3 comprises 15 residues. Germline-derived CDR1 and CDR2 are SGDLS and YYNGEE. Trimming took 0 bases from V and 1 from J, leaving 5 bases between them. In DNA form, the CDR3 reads TGTGCCAGCAGCGTAGGAGGGTCTGGGGCCAACGTCCTGACTTTC. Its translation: CASSVGGSGANVLTF.

CDR3 in DNA: TGTGCCAGCAGCGTAGGCCTCAACGGGCGTACAGATACGCAGTATTTT. Translated, it gives CASSVGLNGRTDTQYF. The genes are TRBV9 and TRBJ2-3; D is unresolved. The V and J ends lost 0 bases and 3 bases respectively, with 14 bases between them. This CDR3 is built from 16 residues. CDR1 and CDR2 from the germline V gene are SGDLS and YYNGEE.